This T cell receptor beta chain stems from a study of beta chain features in type 1 diabetes. Study summary: Healthy donors, compared against patients, showed similar age, gender and cell yields.

The investigators reverse transcribed all of the isolated RNA, so they sequenced expressed TCRB transcripts. Sequencing used immunoSEQ multiplex PCR; TCRdb keeps in-frame clones, though not all of them. The repertoire holds about 180,000 clones, with about 13% as singletons. With regard to this clone: Its antigen remains unknown.

Study conclusions and caveats: Moderate yet significant TCRB CDR3 shortening was seen in Type 1 diabetes patients in all four CD4+ subsets. Any PCR bias toward short templates would affect both groups alike.

The CDR3 runs to 14 residues. Germline CDR1 SGHTA, CDR2 FQGNSA. After removal of 5 bases from V and 5 bases from J, the junction contained 8 bases not matched to a gene. The sequenced sample was central memory CD4+ T cells from blood. This receptor was taken from a woman aged 18-29 years in good health. The rearrangement links TRBV7-2 to TRBJ2-5; 7 nucleotides match TRBD1. The CDR3 loop reads CASSAPGGWETQYF. For the CDR3, the DNA is TGTGCCAGCAGCGCCCCAGGGGGTTGGGAGACCCAGTACTTC.